Given below is one TCR beta chain in context. This sample is part of a study of cytomegalovirus exposure and HLA in healthy donors. Germline trimming cut 0 bases from V and 4 bases from J; bases unmatched to any gene: 7. The CDR3 has 17 amino acids. The germline gives CDR1 SEHNR, CDR2 FQNEAQ (reference sequence). Researchers ran the PCR with 60 Vbeta and 13 Jbeta primers. The assay was immunoSEQ multiplex PCR, and TCRdb's table has in-frame clones only and misses some. The sample has about 280,000 clones, 70% to 90% seen once. V gene TRBV7-9 combines with J gene TRBJ2-3; TRBD2 agrees at 10 bases. This receptor was obtained from a woman younger than 35 in good health and CMV-seronegative. Sequencing input: PBMCs. This CDR3 reads CASSLALAGDRADTQYF. CDR3 nucleotides: TGTGCCAGCAGCTTAGCCCTAGCGGGGGATAGGGCAGATACGCAGTATTTT.